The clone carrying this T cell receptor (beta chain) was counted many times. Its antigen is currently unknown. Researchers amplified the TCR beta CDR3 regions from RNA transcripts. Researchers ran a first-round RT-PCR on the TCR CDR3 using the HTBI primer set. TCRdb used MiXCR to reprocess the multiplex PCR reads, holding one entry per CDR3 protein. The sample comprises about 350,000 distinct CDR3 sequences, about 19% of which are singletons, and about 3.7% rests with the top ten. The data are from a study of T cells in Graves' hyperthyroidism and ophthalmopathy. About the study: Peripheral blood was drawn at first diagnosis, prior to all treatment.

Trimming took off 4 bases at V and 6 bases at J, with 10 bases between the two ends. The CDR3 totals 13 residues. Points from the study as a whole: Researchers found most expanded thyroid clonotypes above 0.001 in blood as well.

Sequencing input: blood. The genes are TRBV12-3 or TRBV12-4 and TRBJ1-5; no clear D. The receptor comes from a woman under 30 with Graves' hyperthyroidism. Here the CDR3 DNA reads TGTGCCAGCAGTTCCTGGTACAGTCAGCCCCAGCATTTT. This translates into CASSSWYSQPQHF.